The rows below give T cell receptor beta chains drawn from one sample of a study of T cells expressing NK-cell markers. Reprocessing the 5' RACE reads, TCRdb reports a single entry for every CDR3 protein and omits DNA. The data show 150,000 to 200,000 distinct CDR3 sequences, and the top ten clones hold approximately 17%. What was sequenced was blood T cells: a sorted CD56 or NKG2C T cell subset, CD4+ or CD8+ T cells, or bulk PBMC T cells (not recorded which). The receptors here all came from a woman aged 18 to 75 in good health. CDR3s include the opening cysteine and the closing phenylalanine or tryptophan.

J gene | V gene | CDR3 protein
TRBJ1-1 | TRBV30 | CAWSVRDRGITEAFF
TRBJ2-3 | TRBV5-1 | CASSWSRTDTDTQYF
TRBJ2-7 | TRBV5-5 | CASSPGGTGSYEQYF
TRBJ2-1 | TRBV2 | CASSEALGALNEQFF
TRBJ1-3 | TRBV2 | CASSERRRGNTIYF
TRBJ2-7 | TRBV27 | CASSLSGQGREQYF
TRBJ2-4 | TRBV2 | CASRERRNLNIQYF
TRBJ2-7 | TRBV11-2 | CASSPGTREKQYF
TRBJ2-5 | TRBV10-3 | CASKGDQETQYF
TRBJ2-7 | TRBV28 | CASSSRDRGAYEQYF
TRBJ2-7 | TRBV29-1 | CSVLLAGRYEQYF
TRBJ1-5 | TRBV28 | CASSGTAYSNQPQHF
TRBJ2-3 | TRBV5-1 | CASSVRDRRTDTQYF
TRBJ2-1 | TRBV11-2 | CASSLTTGVNEQFF
TRBJ2-5 | TRBV7-9 | CASRPRRGNQETQYF
TRBJ2-1 | TRBV5-1 | CASSLSSGRINEQFF
TRBJ1-6 | TRBV20-1 | CSARGPNSPLHF
TRBJ2-1 | TRBV5-1 | CASSLEVAGPKGEQFF
TRBJ2-7 | TRBV14 | CASSQSGTSLYEQYF
TRBJ1-2 | TRBV15 | CATSRGRILNYGYTF
TRBJ2-2 | TRBV15 | CATSRGLAGGIGELFF
TRBJ2-1 | TRBV7-2 | CASSLALGRGVYNEQFF
TRBJ1-6 | TRBV5-1 | CASSLYSLDNSPLHF
TRBJ2-1 | TRBV7-2 | CASSSGQGHNEQFF
TRBJ2-2 | TRBV24-1 | CATSDPTGGFTGELFF
TRBJ2-3 | TRBV15 | CATSRVTRATQYF
TRBJ1-1 | TRBV5-1 | CASSLERGWTEAFF
TRBJ2-7 | TRBV6-1 | CASSDGTGTEQYF
TRBJ2-2 | TRBV20-1 | CSARPGQVNTGELFF